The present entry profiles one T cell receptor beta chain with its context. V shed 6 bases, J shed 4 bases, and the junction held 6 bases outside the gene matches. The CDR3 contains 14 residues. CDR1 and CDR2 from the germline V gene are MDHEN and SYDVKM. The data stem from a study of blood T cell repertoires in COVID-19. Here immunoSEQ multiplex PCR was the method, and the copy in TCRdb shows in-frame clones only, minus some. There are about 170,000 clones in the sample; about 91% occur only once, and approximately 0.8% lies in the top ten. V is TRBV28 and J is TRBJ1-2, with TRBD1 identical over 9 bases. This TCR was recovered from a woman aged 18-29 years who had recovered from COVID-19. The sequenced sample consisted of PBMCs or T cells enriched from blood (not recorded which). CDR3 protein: CASSGTGRGYGYTF. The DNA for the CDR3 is TGTGCCAGCAGCGGGACAGGGAGAGGCTATGGCTACACCTTC.